This entry describes one T cell receptor beta chain. Antigen unknown. This record comes from a study of long-term antiretroviral therapy in people with HIV. Points from the study as a whole: Controls had broader CDR3 length ranges than HIV repertoires did. Those clones which expanded before ART made up the dominant part of the repertoire at all time points. Blood, drawn from about 2004 to 2017, may reflect older ART regimens.

Researchers report immunoSEQ v3.0 was run at survey level. TCRdb's table, derived via immunoSEQ multiplex PCR, lists solely in-frame clones and lacks some. Of about 15,000 clones in the sample, about 88% were seen once. Per individual, the PBMC samples numbered at least one pre-ART and at least two post-ART. The CDR3 totals 14 residues. V shed 3 bases and J shed 7 bases, with 12 bases lying between them. The V gene's germline CDR1 is PRHDT and CDR2 FYEKMQ (reference sequence). The material sequenced was unsorted PBMCs, taken 0.1 years after starting antiretroviral therapy. The rearrangement joins TRBV13 to TRBJ2-2; D may correspond to TRBD1 or TRBD2 (6 bases each). The clonotype was recovered from a man between 18 and 29 years old with HIV. The DNA for the CDR3 is TGTGCCAGCAGCTTCGGGGGCCCGGGCGGGGAGCTGTTTTTT. Translated, it gives CASSFGGPGGELFF.